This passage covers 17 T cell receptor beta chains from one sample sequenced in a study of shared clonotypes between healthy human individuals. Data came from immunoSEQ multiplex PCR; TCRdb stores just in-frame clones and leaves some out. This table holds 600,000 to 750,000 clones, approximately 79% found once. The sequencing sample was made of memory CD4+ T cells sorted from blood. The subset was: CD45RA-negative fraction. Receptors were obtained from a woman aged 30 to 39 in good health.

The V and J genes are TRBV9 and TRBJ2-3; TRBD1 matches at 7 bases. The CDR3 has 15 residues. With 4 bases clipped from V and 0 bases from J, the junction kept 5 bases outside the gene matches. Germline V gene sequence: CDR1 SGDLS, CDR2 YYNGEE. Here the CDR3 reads CASSPGQQSTDTQYF. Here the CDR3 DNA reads TGTGCCAGCAGCCCGGGACAGCAGAGCACAGATACGCAGTATTTT.

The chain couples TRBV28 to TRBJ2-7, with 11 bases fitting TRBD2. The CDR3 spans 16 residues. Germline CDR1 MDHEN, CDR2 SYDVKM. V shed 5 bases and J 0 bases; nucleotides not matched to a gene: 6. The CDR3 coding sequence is TGTGCCAGCAGTCCCTCAGGACTAGCGGGCTCCTACGAGCAGTACTTC. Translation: CASSPSGLAGSYEQYF.

CDR3 bases: TGCGCCAGCAGCTCGGGACAGGGGAGAAACTACGAGCAGTACTTC. This gives the protein CASSSGQGRNYEQYF. V usage is TRBV5-1 and J usage is TRBJ2-7, with TRBD1 matching over 10 bases. This CDR3 is built from 15 residues. Germline-derived CDR1 and CDR2 are SGHRS and YFSETQ. Trimming removed 3 bases from V and 3 bases from J; junction bases left unmatched: 6.

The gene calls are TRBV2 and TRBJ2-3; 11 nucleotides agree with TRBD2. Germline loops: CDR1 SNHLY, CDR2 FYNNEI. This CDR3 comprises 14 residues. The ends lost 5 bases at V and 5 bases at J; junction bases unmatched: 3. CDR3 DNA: TGTGCCAGCAGTCTCGGACTAGCGGGAGATACGCAGTATTTT. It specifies CASSLGLAGDTQYF.

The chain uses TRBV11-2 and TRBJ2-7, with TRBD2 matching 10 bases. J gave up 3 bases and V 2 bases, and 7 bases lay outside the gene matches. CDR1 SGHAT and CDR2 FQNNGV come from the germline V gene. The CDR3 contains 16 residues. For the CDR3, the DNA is TGTGCCAGCAGCTTAAATGTGGGACTAGCGTTCTACGAGCAGTACTTC. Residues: CASSLNVGLAFYEQYF.

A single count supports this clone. CDR3 residues: CAISDQSTQGSGQQYF. CDR3 DNA sequence: TGTGCCATCAGTGATCAGTCTACCCAGGGTTCGGGCCAGCAGTACTTC. The rearrangement uses TRBV10-3 and TRBJ2-7; D possibly corresponds to TRBD1 (5 bases). The CDR3 covers 16 residues. Trimming stripped 3 bases from V and 8 bases from J, with 23 bases between. Germline V gene data show CDR1 as ENHRY and CDR2 as SYGVKD.

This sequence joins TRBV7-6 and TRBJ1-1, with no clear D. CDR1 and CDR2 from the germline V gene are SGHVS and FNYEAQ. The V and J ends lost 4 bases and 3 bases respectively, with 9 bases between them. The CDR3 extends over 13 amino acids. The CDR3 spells CASSSQSDTEAFF. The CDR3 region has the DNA TGTGCCAGCAGCTCCCAGTCCGACACTGAAGCTTTCTTT.

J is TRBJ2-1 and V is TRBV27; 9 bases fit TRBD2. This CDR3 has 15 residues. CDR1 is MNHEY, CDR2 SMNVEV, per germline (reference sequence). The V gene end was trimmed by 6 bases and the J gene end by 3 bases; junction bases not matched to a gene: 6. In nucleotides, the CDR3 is TGTGCCAGCAGGGTCGCGGGAGGGGACTACAATGAGCAGTTCTTC. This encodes CASRVAGGDYNEQFF.

CDR3 DNA: TGTGCCAGTAGTGGACTAGCGGAGTCCTACGAGCAGTACTTC. This sequence encodes CASSGLAESYEQYF. The rearrangement joins TRBV19 to TRBJ2-7; 10 bases match TRBD2. The J segment lost 1 base and the V segment lost 5 bases, leaving 2 bases of the junction unmatched. The CDR3 runs to 14 residues. Germline assignment: CDR1 LNHDA and CDR2 SQIVND (reference sequence).

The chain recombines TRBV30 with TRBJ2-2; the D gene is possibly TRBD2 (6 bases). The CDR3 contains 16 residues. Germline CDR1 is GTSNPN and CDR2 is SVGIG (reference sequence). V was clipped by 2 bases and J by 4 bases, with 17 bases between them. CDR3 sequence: CAWSPWGGKVTGELFF. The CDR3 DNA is TGTGCCTGGAGTCCCTGGGGCGGGAAAGTCACCGGGGAGCTGTTTTTT.

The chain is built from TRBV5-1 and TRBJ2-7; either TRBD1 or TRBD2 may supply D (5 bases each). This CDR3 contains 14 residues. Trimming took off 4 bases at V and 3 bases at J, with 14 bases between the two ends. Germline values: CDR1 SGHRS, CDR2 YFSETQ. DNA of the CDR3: TGCGCCAGCAGCCCGCCGGGGCTGATCTACGAGCAGTACTTC. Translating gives CASSPPGLIYEQYF.

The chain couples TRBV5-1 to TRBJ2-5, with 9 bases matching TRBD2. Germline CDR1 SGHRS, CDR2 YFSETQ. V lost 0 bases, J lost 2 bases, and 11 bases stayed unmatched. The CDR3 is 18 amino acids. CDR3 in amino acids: CASSLAASGTSRQETQYF. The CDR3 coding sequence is TGCGCCAGCAGCTTGGCCGCCTCGGGGACTAGCCGTCAAGAGACCCAGTACTTC.

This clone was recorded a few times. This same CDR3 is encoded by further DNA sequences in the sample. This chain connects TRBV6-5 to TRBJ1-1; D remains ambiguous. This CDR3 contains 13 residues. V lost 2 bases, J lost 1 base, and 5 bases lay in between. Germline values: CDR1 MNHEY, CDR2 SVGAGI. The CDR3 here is CASSYNRNTEAFF. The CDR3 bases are TGTGCCAGCAGTTACAACCGGAACACTGAAGCTTTCTTT.

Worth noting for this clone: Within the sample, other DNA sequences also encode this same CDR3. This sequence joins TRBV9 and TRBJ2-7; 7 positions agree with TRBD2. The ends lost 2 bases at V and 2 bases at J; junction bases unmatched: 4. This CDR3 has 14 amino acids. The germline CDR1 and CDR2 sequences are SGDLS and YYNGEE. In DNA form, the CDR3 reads TGTGCCAGCAGCGTCACCGGGACTACCTACGAGCAGTACTTC. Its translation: CASSVTGTTYEQYF.

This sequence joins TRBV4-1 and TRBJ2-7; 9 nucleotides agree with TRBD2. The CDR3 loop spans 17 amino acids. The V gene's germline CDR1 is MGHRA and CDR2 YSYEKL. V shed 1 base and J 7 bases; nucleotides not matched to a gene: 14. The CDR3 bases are TGCGCCAGCAGCCAAGGAGGTAGCGGGAGCCGAGGTGGAGAGCAGTACTTC. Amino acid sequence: CASSQGGSGSRGGEQYF.

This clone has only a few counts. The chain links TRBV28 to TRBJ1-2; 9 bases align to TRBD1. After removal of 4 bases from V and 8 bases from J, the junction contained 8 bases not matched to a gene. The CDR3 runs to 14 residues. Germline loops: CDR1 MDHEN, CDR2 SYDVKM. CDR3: CASSSQGAPAGYTF. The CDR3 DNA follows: TGTGCCAGCAGTTCACAGGGGGCCCCCGCGGGCTACACCTTC.

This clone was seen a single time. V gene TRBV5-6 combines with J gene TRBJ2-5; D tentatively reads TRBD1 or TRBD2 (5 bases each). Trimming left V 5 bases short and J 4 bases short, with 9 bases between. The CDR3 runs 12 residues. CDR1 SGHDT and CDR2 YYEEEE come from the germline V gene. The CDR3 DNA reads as TGTGCCAGCAGTTCAGGGACAGAGACCCAGTACTTC. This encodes CASSSGTETQYF.